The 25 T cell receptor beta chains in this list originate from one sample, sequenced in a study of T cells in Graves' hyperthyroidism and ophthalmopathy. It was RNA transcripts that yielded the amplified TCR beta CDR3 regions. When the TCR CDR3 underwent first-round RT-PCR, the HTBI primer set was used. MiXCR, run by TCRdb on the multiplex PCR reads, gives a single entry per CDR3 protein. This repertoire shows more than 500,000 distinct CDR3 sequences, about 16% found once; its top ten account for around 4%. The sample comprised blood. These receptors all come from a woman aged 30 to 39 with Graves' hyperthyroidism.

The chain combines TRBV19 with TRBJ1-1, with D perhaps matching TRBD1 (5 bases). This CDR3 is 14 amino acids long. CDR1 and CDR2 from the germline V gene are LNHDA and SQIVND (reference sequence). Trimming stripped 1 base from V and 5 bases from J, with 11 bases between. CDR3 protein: CASSIGGKRTEAFF. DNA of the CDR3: TGTGCCAGTAGTATAGGGGGCAAGAGGACTGAAGCTTTCTTT.

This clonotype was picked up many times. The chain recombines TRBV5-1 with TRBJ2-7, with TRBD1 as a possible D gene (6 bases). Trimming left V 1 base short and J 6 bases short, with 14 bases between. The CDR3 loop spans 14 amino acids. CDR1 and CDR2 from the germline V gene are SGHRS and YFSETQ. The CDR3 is CASSLSVGASEQYF. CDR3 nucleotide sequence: TGCGCCAGCAGCTTGAGTGTGGGGGCGAGCGAGCAGTACTTC. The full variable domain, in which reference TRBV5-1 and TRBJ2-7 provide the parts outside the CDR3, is KAGVTQTPRYLIKTRGQQVTLSCSPISGHRSVSWYQQTPGQGLQFLFEYFSETQRNKGNFPGRFSGRQFSNSRSEMNVSTLELGDSALYLCASSLSVGASEQYFGPGTRLTVT.

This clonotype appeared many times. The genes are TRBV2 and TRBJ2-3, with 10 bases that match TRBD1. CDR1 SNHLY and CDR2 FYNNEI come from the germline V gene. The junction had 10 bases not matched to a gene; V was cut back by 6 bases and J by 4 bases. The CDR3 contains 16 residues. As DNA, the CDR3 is TGTGCCAGCAGAGGAACCGGGACAGGGGAGGCAGATACGCAGTATTTT. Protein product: CASRGTGTGEADTQYF.

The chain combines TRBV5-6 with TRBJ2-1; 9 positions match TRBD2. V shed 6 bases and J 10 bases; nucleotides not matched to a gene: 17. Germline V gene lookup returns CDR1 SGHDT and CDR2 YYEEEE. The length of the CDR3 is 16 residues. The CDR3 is CASTLLGVAGESEQFF. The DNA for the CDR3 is TGTGCCAGCACTCTCCTAGGAGTAGCGGGAGAGTCGGAGCAGTTCTTC.

The CDR3 sequence: CAWSIAGTVRLTDTQYF. The CDR3 nucleotides are TGTGCCTGGTCAATAGCGGGAACAGTTCGACTCACAGATACGCAGTATTTT. V is TRBV30 and J is TRBJ2-3; TRBD2 matches 8 bases. This CDR3 spans 17 amino acids. Per the germline V gene, CDR1 is GTSNPN and CDR2 is SVGIG (reference sequence). The trim removed 5 bases at V and 2 bases at J, leaving 15 bases unmatched.

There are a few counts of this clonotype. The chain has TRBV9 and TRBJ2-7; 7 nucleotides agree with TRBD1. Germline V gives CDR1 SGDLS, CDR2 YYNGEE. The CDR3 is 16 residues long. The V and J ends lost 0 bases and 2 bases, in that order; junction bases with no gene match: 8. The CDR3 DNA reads TGTGCCAGCAGCGTAGGGGGTGACAGGGCAACCTACGAGCAGTACTTC. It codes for CASSVGGDRATYEQYF.

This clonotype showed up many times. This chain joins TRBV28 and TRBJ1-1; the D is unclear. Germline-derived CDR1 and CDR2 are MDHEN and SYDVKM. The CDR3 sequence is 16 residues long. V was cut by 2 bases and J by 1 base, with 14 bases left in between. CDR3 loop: CASSLIVGQTNTEAFF. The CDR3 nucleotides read TGTGCCAGCAGTTTAATAGTCGGGCAGACGAACACTGAAGCTTTCTTT.

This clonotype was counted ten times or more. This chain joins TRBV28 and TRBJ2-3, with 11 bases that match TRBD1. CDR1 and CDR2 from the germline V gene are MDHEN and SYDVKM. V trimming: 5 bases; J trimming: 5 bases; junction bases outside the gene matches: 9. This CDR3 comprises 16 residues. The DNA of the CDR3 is TGTGCCAGCAGTCACTCCGGGACAGGGGGGGGAGATACGCAGTATTTT. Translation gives CASSHSGTGGGDTQYF.

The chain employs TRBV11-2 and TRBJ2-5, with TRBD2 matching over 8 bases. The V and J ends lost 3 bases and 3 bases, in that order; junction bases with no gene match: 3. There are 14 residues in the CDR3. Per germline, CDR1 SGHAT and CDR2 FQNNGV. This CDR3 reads CASSFAGGEETQYF. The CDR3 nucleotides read TGTGCCAGCAGCTTTGCCGGGGGGGAAGAGACCCAGTACTTC. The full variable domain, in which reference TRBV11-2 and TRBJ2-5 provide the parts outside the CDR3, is EAGVAQSPRYKIIEKRQSVAFWCNPISGHATLYWYQQILGQGPKLLIQFQNNGVVDDSQLPKDRFSAERLKGVDSTLKIQPAKLEDSAVYLCASSFAGGEETQYFGPGTRLLVL.

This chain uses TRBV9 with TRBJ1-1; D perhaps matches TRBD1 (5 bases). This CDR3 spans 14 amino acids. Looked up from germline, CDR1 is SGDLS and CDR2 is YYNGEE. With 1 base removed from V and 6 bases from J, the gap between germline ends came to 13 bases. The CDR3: CASSVSGKDAEAFF. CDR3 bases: TGTGCCAGCAGCGTATCAGGGAAAGACGCTGAAGCTTTCTTT.

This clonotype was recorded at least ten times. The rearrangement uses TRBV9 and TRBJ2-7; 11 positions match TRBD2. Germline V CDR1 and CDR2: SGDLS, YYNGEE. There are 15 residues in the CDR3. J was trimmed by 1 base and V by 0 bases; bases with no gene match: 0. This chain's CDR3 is CASSVGLAGSYEQYF. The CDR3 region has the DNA TGTGCCAGCAGCGTAGGACTAGCGGGGTCCTACGAGCAGTACTTC.

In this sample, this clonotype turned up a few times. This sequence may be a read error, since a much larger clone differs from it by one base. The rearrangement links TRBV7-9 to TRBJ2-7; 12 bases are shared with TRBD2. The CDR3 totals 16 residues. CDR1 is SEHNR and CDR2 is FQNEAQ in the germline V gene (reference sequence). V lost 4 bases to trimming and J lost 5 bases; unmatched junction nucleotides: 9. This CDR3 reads CASSSTTSGGYHEQYF. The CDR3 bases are TGTGCCAGCAGCTCAACAACTAGCGGGGGGTACCACGAGCAGTACTTC.

CDR3 sequence: CASSVVSSGGTGELFF. The DNA for the CDR3 is TGTGCCAGCAGCGTAGTTTCTAGCGGAGGCACCGGGGAGCTGTTTTTT. The V and J genes are TRBV9 and TRBJ2-2; 7 bases are shared with TRBD2. With V trimmed by 0 bases and J by 4 bases, 6 bases remained unmatched. This CDR3 contains 16 residues. Germline CDR1 SGDLS, CDR2 YYNGEE.

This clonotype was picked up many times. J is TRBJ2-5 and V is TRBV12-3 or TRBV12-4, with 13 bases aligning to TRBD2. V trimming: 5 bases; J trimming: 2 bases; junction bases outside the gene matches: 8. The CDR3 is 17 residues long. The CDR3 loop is CASSQNRGLAGQETQYF. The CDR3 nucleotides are TGTGCCAGCAGTCAAAATCGGGGACTAGCGGGGCAAGAGACCCAGTACTTC.

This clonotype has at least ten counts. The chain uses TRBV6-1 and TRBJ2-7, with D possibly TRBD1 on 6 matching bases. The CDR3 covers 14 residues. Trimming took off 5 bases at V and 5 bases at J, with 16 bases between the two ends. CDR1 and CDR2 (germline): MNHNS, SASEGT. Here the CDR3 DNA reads TGTGCCAGCAGTCTACGAACAGGGTTCAACGAGCAGTACTTC. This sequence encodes CASSLRTGFNEQYF.

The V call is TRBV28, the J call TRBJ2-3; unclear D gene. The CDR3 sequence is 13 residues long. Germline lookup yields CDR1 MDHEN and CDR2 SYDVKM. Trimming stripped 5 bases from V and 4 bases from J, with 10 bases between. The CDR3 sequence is CASSPLRPDTQYF. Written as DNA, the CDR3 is TGTGCCAGCAGTCCCCTCCGGCCAGATACGCAGTATTTT. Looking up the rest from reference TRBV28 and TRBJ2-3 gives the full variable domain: DVKVTQSSRYLVKRTGEKVFLECVQDMDHENMFWYRQDPGLGLRLIYFSYDVKMKEKGDIPEGYSVSREKKERFSLILESASTNQTSMYLCASSPLRPDTQYFGPGTRLTVL.

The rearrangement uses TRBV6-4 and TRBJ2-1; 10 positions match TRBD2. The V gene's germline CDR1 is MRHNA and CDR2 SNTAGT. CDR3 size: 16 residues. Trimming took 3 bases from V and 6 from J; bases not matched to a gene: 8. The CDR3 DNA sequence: TGTGCCAGCAGTGAACCAGCGGGAGGGCCAGGCAATGAGCAGTTCTTC. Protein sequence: CASSEPAGGPGNEQFF.

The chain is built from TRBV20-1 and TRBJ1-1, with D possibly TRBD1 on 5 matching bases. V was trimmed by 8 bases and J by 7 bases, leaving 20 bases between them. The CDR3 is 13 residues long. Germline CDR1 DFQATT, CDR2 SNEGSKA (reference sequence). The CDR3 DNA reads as TGCAGTCCCTCTGGGGGAATTCGTAGTGAAGCTTTCTTT. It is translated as CSPSGGIRSEAFF.

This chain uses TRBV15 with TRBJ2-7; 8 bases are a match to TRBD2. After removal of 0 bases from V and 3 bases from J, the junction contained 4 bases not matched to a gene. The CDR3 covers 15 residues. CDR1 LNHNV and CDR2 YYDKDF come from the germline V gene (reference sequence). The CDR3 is CATSREAGGNYEQYF. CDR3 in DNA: TGTGCCACCAGCAGAGAGGCGGGAGGTAACTACGAGCAGTACTTC.

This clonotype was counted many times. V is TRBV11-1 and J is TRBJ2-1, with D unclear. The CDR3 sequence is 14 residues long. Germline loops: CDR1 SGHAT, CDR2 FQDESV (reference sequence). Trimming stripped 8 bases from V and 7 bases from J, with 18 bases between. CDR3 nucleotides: TGTGCCAGCCGACCCCAGCTAGTAAGGAATGAGCAGTTCTTC. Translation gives CASRPQLVRNEQFF.

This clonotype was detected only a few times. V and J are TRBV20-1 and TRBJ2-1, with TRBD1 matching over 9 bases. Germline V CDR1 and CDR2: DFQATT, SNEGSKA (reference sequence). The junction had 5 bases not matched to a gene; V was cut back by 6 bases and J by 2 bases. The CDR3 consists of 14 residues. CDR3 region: CSATTGGTYNEQFF. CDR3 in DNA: TGCAGTGCGACAACAGGGGGCACCTACAATGAGCAGTTCTTC.

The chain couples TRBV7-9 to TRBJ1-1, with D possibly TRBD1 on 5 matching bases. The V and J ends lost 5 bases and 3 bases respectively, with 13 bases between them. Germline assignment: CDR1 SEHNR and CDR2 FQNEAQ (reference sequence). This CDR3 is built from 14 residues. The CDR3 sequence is CASSLRDADTEAFF. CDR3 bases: TGTGCCAGCAGCCTTCGGGACGCTGACACTGAAGCTTTCTTT.

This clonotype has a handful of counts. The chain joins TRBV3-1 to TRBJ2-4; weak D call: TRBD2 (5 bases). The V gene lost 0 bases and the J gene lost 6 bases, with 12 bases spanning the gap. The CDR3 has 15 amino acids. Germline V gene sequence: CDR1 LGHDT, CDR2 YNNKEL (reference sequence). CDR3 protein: CASSQEAGRSNIQYF. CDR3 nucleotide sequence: TGTGCCAGCAGCCAAGAGGCGGGCAGATCAAACATTCAGTACTTC.

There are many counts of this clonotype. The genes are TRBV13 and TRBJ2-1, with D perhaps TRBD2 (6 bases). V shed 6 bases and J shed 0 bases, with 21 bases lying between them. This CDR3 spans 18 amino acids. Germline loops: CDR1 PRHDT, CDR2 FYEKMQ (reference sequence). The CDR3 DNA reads TGTGCCAGCAGTCAGACAGCGGCGGGGTCAAGCTCCTACAATGAGCAGTTCTTC. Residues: CASSQTAAGSSSYNEQFF.

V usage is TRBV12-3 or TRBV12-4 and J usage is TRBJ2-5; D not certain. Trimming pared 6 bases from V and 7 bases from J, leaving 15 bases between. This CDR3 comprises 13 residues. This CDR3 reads CASRDLVSGTQYF. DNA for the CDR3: TGTGCCAGCAGGGACCTAGTTTCTGGGACCCAGTACTTC.